The 30 T cell receptor beta chains in this list originate from one sample, sequenced in a study of blood T cells in healthy people across ages. With a J-beta primer mix and a sample-barcoded 5' primer, a second PCR ran roughly 6 to 11 cycles. TCRdb reprocessed the 5' RACE reads with MiXCR, giving one entry per CDR3 protein. The table records some 760,000 distinct CDR3 sequences, roughly 25% of them present only once. The same sample was also studied in work on T cells of mothers and their children.

The sample consisted of blood. The receptors shown here come from a boy younger than 18 in good health.

This chain links TRBV24-1 with TRBJ1-1; D is unresolved. CDR1 KGHDR and CDR2 SFDVKD come from the germline V gene. V shed 2 bases and J shed 7 bases, with 10 bases lying between them. There are 13 residues in the CDR3. The CDR3 here is CATSDWVGNEAFF. For the CDR3, the DNA is TGTGCCACCAGTGATTGGGTGGGAAATGAAGCTTTCTTT.

The V and J genes are TRBV19 and TRBJ2-1; 9 bases line up with TRBD2. Germline V gene data show CDR1 as LNHDA and CDR2 as SQIVND (reference sequence). The V segment lost 10 bases and the J segment 9 bases; nucleotides outside the gene matches: 10. CDR3 length: 13 residues. The CDR3 nucleotides read TGTGCCACCCAGTGGGCGGGAGGGGGTGAGCAGTTCTTC. Encoded protein: CATQWAGGGEQFF.

This clonotype was recorded once. This chain links TRBV2 with TRBJ2-4, with D perhaps given as TRBD1 or TRBD2 (5 bases each). Germline V CDR1 and CDR2: SNHLY, FYNNEI. The CDR3 sequence is 16 residues long. Between the trimmed V and J ends, which lost 8 bases and 0 bases, there was a span of 17 bases. CDR3 bases: TGTGCCAGCCTGGCCCGGGGACCCATAGCCAAAAACATTCAGTACTTC. The encoded protein is CASLARGPIAKNIQYF.

This clonotype was picked up a small number of times. The germline gene is not matched at one end of the junction; a read error may be the cause. The rearrangement uses TRBV7-7 and TRBJ2-2; the D is unclear. The CDR3 has 15 amino acids. Germline V gives CDR1 SSHAT, CDR2 FNYEAQ (reference sequence). In DNA form, the CDR3 reads TGTGCTAGCAGCTTAGATGTCGGGAACACCGGGGAGCTGTTTTTT. Translation: CASSLDVGNTGELFF.

This clonotype appeared a few times. This chain joins TRBV6-1 and TRBJ1-4, with D unclear. The V end lost 7 bases, the J end lost 0 bases, and 21 bases lay between the germline ends. CDR1 and CDR2 from the germline V gene are MNHNS and SASEGT. The CDR3 runs 18 residues. The DNA for the CDR3 is TGTGCCAGCAAACATCAATGGGCCCCGAAAGCAACTAATGAAAAACTGTTTTTT. Translating gives CASKHQWAPKATNEKLFF.

In this sample, this clonotype turned up a few times. The rearrangement links TRBV29-1 to TRBJ1-2; D is undetermined. There are 16 residues in the CDR3. Germline V gene data show CDR1 as SQVTM and CDR2 as ANQGSEA. Trimming removed 3 bases at V and 4 bases at J, with 21 bases between. The CDR3 is CSVERHGVWRGYGYTF. The CDR3 DNA reads as TGCAGCGTTGAGCGTCATGGGGTTTGGCGAGGCTATGGCTACACCTTC. The whole variable domain, filled in from reference TRBV29-1 and TRBJ1-2, reads SAVISQKPSRDICQRGTSLTIQCQVDSQVTMMFWYRQQPGQSLTLIATANQGSEATYESGFVIDKFPISRPNLTFSTLTVSNMSPEDSSIYLCSVERHGVWRGYGYTFGSGTRLTVV.

There are a few counts of this clonotype. The chain combines TRBV7-9 with TRBJ1-2; the match to TRBD1 covers 11 bases. This CDR3 is built from 13 residues. Germline values: CDR1 SEHNR, CDR2 FQNEAQ (reference sequence). With V trimmed by 5 bases and J by 6 bases, 2 bases remained unmatched. The chain's CDR3 is CASSPGQGDGYTF. The CDR3 DNA reads as TGTGCCAGCAGCCCGGGACAGGGGGATGGCTACACCTTC.

This clonotype was seen a few times. The V gene is TRBV6-9, the J gene TRBJ2-3; TRBD1 might be the D (5 bases). This CDR3 contains 13 residues. Germline V gene lookup returns CDR1 MNHGY and CDR2 SVAAGI. Here the CDR3 reads CGETRARTDTQYF. In nucleotides, the CDR3 is TGTGGAGAGACCAGGGCCAGGACAGATACGCAGTATTTT.

The J gene is TRBJ1-1, the V gene TRBV29-1; possible D gene TRBD1, 6 bases. The CDR3 extends over 14 amino acids. Germline values: CDR1 SQVTM, CDR2 ANQGSEA. Trimming cost V 3 bases and J 5 bases, with 16 bases left between them. The CDR3, as DNA: TGCAGCGTTGATTGGGGCAGGGGTGGGACTGAAGCTTTCTTT. It specifies CSVDWGRGGTEAFF.

This CDR3 is CSPGQGATNEKLFF. The CDR3 DNA is TGCAGCCCGGGACAGGGGGCGACTAATGAAAAACTGTTTTTT. This sequence joins TRBV20-1 and TRBJ1-4, with TRBD1 matching 12 bases. CDR3 length equals 14 residues. The V gene's germline CDR1 is DFQATT and CDR2 SNEGSKA (reference sequence).

This clonotype was detected a few times. The rearrangement uses TRBV9 and TRBJ2-2; D unresolved. CDR1 SGDLS and CDR2 YYNGEE come from the germline V gene. The length of the CDR3 is 13 residues. V lost 4 bases and J lost 9, with 13 bases in between. CDR3 sequence (DNA): TGTGCCAGCAGCCCGGGCCAACCCCGGGAGCTGTTTTTT. Translated, it gives CASSPGQPRELFF. Variable domain in full (rest from reference TRBV9 and TRBJ2-2): DSGVTQTPKHLITATGQRVTLRCSPRSGDLSVYWYQQSLDQGLQFLIQYYNGEERAKGNILERFSAQQFPDLHSELNLSSLELGDSALYFCASSPGQPRELFFGEGSRLTVL.

CDR3 sequence: CASSAGDNSYEQYF. The DNA for the CDR3 is TGTGCCAGCAGCGCGGGGGACAACTCCTACGAGCAGTACTTC. This rearrangement joins TRBV9 to TRBJ2-5, with D perhaps TRBD1 or TRBD2 (6 bases each). TRBJ2-7 explains the end of the DNA better; the J call may be wrong. The CDR3 contains 14 residues. In germline, CDR1 is SGDLS, CDR2 YYNGEE.

The chain carries TRBV29-1 and TRBJ2-2, with 8 bases fitting TRBD2. The germline gives CDR1 SQVTM, CDR2 ANQGSEA. V dropped 4 bases and J dropped 1; count of bases not matched to a gene: 5. This CDR3 comprises 15 residues. CDR3 bases: TGCAGCGTTGGATTGCTAGCGGGGAACACCGGGGAGCTGTTTTTT. It yields the protein CSVGLLAGNTGELFF.

The V gene is TRBV29-1, the J gene TRBJ2-1, with D perhaps matching TRBD1 (5 bases). Trimming pared 6 bases from V and 0 bases from J, leaving 15 bases between. Germline-derived CDR1 and CDR2 are SQVTM and ANQGSEA. This CDR3 contains 15 residues. The CDR3 DNA is TGCAGCGTCACCGAAAACGACAGCTCCTACAATGAGCAGTTCTTC. Protein: CSVTENDSSYNEQFF.

V gene TRBV14 combines with J gene TRBJ2-7; D may be TRBD1 (5 bases). Trimming cost V 2 bases and J 3 bases, with 17 bases left between them. The V gene's germline CDR1 is SGHDN and CDR2 FVKESK. This CDR3 region has 16 residues. CDR3 loop: CASSQRLRGPFYEQYF. The CDR3, as DNA: TGTGCCAGCAGCCAAAGACTTAGGGGCCCCTTCTACGAGCAGTACTTC.

This clonotype was seen a handful of times. J is TRBJ2-5 and V is TRBV19; 10 positions agree with TRBD2. The length of the CDR3 is 16 residues. Germline CDR1 and CDR2: LNHDA and SQIVND (reference sequence). V was pared by 4 bases and J by 5 bases, with 10 bases of the junction left unmatched. The CDR3 DNA reads TGTGCCAGTAGTAACCCTAGCGGGAGTTGGAGGGAGACCCAGTACTTC. Encoded protein: CASSNPSGSWRETQYF. Variable domain in full (rest from reference TRBV19 and TRBJ2-5): DGGITQSPKYLFRKEGQNVTLSCEQNLNHDAMYWYRQDPGQGLRLIYYSQIVNDFQKGDIAEGYSVSREKKESFPLTVTSAQKNPTAFYLCASSNPSGSWRETQYFGPGTRLLVL.

This rearrangement joins TRBV29-1 to TRBJ2-5; TRBD2 agrees at 12 bases. CDR1 is SQVTM and CDR2 is ANQGSEA in the germline V gene. Trimming removed 3 bases from V and 9 bases from J; junction bases left unmatched: 8. This CDR3 contains 14 residues. CDR3 nucleotide sequence: TGCAGCGTTGAGGGACTAGCGGGTGCGGGGGCCCAGTACTTC. It codes for CSVEGLAGAGAQYF.

The CDR3 protein is CASGIGSLETQYF. The CDR3 coding sequence is TGTGCCAGTGGGATAGGGTCTCTGGAGACCCAGTACTTC. This rearrangement joins TRBV25-1 to TRBJ2-5; D gene uncertain. This CDR3 contains 13 residues. CDR1 is MGHDK and CDR2 is SYGVNS in the germline V gene. V was shortened by 9 bases and J by 5 bases, with 16 bases between the two germline ends.

The rearrangement links TRBV5-5 to TRBJ2-5, with D possibly called TRBD1 or TRBD2 (5 bases each). Germline-derived CDR1 and CDR2 are SGHKS and YYEKEE (reference sequence). The ends were cut back, 4 bases at V and 5 bases at J, with 12 bases in the middle. The CDR3 has 13 amino acids. CDR3 nucleotides: TGTGCCAGCAGCGTGGGGGACGGGGAGACCCAGTACTTC. Its protein is CASSVGDGETQYF.

J is TRBJ2-5 and V is TRBV7-9; no reliable D call. CDR3 length: 13 residues. Germline CDR1 reads SEHNR; CDR2 reads FQNEAQ (reference sequence). V lost 4 bases, J lost 5 bases, and 11 bases lay in between. CDR3 sequence: CASSSSLSETQYF. DNA for the CDR3: TGTGCCAGCAGCTCTAGTTTATCGGAGACCCAGTACTTC.

This clonotype was detected only a few times. The rearrangement joins TRBV2 to TRBJ2-5; 11 bases map to TRBD2. Germline V gene data show CDR1 as SNHLY and CDR2 as FYNNEI. J gave up 3 bases and V 7 bases, and 4 bases lay outside the gene matches. There are 14 residues in the CDR3. CDR3 sequence (DNA): TGTGCCAGCACCGTAGCGGGGGGGGAAGAGACCCAGTACTTC. It yields the protein CASTVAGGEETQYF.

V usage is TRBV3-1 and J usage is TRBJ2-1; D gene ambiguous. The J call is doubtful: the DNA matches TRBJ2-7 better. Germline-derived CDR1 and CDR2 are LGHDT and YNNKEL (reference sequence). This CDR3 comprises 15 residues. As DNA, the CDR3 is TGTGCCAGCAGCCAAGGGTCAGTGGGTCCCTACGAGCAGTACTTC. Its protein is CASSQGSVGPYEQYF.

This clonotype came up a few times. V and J are TRBV4-2 and TRBJ2-5; 7 bases agree with TRBD1. Germline loops: CDR1 LGHNA, CDR2 YNFKEQ. V dropped 2 bases and J dropped 1; count of bases not matched to a gene: 4. The CDR3 is 15 amino acids. This CDR3 is CASSQRQGAQETQYF. DNA for the CDR3: TGTGCCAGCAGCCAAAGACAGGGAGCCCAAGAGACCCAGTACTTC.

This clonotype showed up just a few times. The V and J genes are TRBV12-3 or TRBV12-4 and TRBJ1-1, with a weak D call TRBD1 (5 bases). V was cut by 6 bases and J by 8 bases, with 19 bases left in between. The CDR3 is made up of 14 amino acids. This chain's CDR3 is CASSPWTGVSEAFF. The DNA for the CDR3 is TGTGCCAGCAGCCCCTGGACGGGGGTTAGCGAAGCTTTCTTT.

The chain uses TRBV29-1 and TRBJ2-7, with D possibly matching TRBD2 (5 bases). Germline V CDR1 and CDR2: SQVTM, ANQGSEA. With 3 bases removed from V and 7 bases from J, the gap between germline ends came to 13 bases. CDR3 length: 12 amino acids. CDR3 protein: CSVEGREREQYF. In DNA, the CDR3 is TGCAGCGTTGAGGGTAGGGAGAGGGAGCAGTACTTC.

V is TRBV19 and J is TRBJ2-4, with D uncertain. Per germline, CDR1 LNHDA and CDR2 SQIVND (reference sequence). The CDR3 spans 13 residues. Trimming left V 5 bases short and J 7 bases short, with 12 bases between. This CDR3 reads CASSPMLRNIQYF. Here the CDR3 DNA reads TGTGCCAGTAGTCCCATGCTTCGGAACATTCAGTACTTC.

The rearrangement joins TRBV5-1 to TRBJ2-5; D not resolved. The end of the DNA fits TRBJ2-7 better, so the J call may be wrong. This CDR3 contains 15 residues. CDR1 and CDR2 (germline): SGHRS, YFSETQ. The CDR3: CASSLVATVAYEQYF. The CDR3 region has the DNA TGCGCCAGCAGCTTGGTTGCAACGGTTGCCTACGAGCAGTACTTC.

This clonotype has just a few counts. The chain joins TRBV29-1 to TRBJ2-2; no clear D. Germline values: CDR1 SQVTM, CDR2 ANQGSEA. The ends were cut back, 3 bases at V and 4 bases at J, with 9 bases in the middle. The CDR3 covers 13 residues. The CDR3 nucleotides are TGCAGCGTTGACAGGACGGGCACCGGGGAGCTGTTTTTT. Protein product: CSVDRTGTGELFF.

This clonotype was seen a few times. The chain is built from TRBV20-1 and TRBJ2-5, with D possibly being TRBD1 or TRBD2 (5 bases each). CDR3 length equals 17 residues. V shed 6 bases and J shed 2 bases, with 25 bases lying between them. CDR1 is DFQATT, CDR2 SNEGSKA, per germline (reference sequence). Here the CDR3 DNA reads TGCAGTGCGCGCTCCGGGACCCGAATCTTAACTCAAGAGACCCAGTACTTC. Amino acid sequence: CSARSGTRILTQETQYF.

J is TRBJ1-2 and V is TRBV7-2, with no clear D. Between the trimmed V and J ends, which lost 1 base and 8 bases, there was a span of 17 bases. This CDR3 contains 15 residues. CDR1 and CDR2 from the germline V gene are SGHTA and FQGNSA. For the CDR3, the DNA is TGTGCCAGCAGCTTAGTCCCCCCCCCAGGTAGCGGCTACACCTTC. It is translated as CASSLVPPPGSGYTF.